The entry that follows covers one T cell receptor (beta chain) sequence. This entry is derived from a study of blood T cell repertoires in COVID-19. Participants reported their clinical history, and cohort assignment relied on those reports. There are 16 residues in the CDR3. J was trimmed by 2 bases and V by 2 bases; bases with no gene match: 9. Germline values: CDR1 GTSNPN, CDR2 SVGIG (reference sequence). Data came from immunoSEQ multiplex PCR; TCRdb stores just in-frame clones and leaves some out. The data contain approximately 440,000 clones, 90% of them singletons. The sequence derives from a man in his late teens or twenties who had recovered from COVID-19. The V call is TRBV30, the J call TRBJ2-5, with 9 bases fitting TRBD2. Sequencing input: PBMCs or T cells enriched from blood (not recorded which). CDR3 in amino acids: CAWSPKLAGLQETQYF. CDR3 sequence (DNA): TGTGCCTGGAGTCCGAAACTAGCGGGCCTACAAGAGACCCAGTACTTC.